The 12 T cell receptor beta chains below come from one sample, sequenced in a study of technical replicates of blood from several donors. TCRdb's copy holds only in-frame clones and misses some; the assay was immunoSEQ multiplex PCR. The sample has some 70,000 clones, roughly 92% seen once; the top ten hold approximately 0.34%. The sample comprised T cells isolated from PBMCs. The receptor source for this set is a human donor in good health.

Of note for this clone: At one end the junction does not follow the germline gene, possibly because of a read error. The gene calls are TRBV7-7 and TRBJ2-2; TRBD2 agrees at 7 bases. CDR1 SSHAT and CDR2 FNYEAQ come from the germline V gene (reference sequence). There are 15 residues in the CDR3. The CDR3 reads CASSLGREKTGELFF. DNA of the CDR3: TGTGCTAGCAGCTTAGGGCGGGAGAAAACCGGGGAGCTGTTTTTT. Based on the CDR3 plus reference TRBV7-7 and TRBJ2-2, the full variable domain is GAGVSQSPRYKVTKRGQDVTLRCDPISSHATLYWYQQALGQGPEFLTYFNYEAQPDKSGLPSDRFSAERPEGSISTLTIQRTEQRDSAMYRCASSLGREKTGELFFGEGSRLTVL.

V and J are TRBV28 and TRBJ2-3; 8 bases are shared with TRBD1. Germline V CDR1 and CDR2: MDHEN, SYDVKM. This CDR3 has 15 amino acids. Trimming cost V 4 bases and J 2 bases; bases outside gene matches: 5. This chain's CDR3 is CASSSDRGLTDTQYF. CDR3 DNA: TGTGCCAGCAGTTCCGACAGGGGACTCACAGATACGCAGTATTTT.

The CDR3 sequence is CASSLDMYGYTF. The CDR3 DNA follows: TGTGCCAGCAGCTTGGATATGTATGGCTACACCTTC. This chain joins TRBV5-5 and TRBJ1-2; the D is unclear. Deletions cut 0 bases from V and 5 bases from J, with 5 bases between. Looked up from germline, CDR1 is SGHKS and CDR2 is YYEKEE (reference sequence). This CDR3 comprises 12 residues.

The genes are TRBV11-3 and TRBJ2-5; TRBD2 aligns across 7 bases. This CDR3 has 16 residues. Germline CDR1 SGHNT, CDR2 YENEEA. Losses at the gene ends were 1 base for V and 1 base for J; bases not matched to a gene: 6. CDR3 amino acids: CASSLGRGTIQETQYF. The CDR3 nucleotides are TGTGCCAGCAGCTTAGGGCGGGGGACGATCCAAGAGACCCAGTACTTC. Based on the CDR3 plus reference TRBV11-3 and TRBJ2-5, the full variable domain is EAGVVQSPRYKIIEKKQPVAFWCNPISGHNTLYWYLQNLGQGPELLIRYENEEAVDDSQLPKDRFSAERLKGVDSTLKIQPAELGDSAVYLCASSLGRGTIQETQYFGPGTRLLVL.

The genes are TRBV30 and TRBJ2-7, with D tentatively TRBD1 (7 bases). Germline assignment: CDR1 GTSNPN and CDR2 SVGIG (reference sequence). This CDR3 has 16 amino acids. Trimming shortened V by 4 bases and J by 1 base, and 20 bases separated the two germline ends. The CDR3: CAWTEWRGLRSYEQYF. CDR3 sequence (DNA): TGTGCCTGGACCGAATGGAGGGGGCTCAGATCCTACGAGCAGTACTTC. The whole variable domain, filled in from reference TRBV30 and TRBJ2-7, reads SQTIHQWPATLVQPVGSPLSLECTVEGTSNPNLYWYRQAAGRGLQLLFYSVGIGQISSEVPQNLSASRPQDRQFILSSKKLLLSDSGFYLCAWTEWRGLRSYEQYFGPGTRLTVT.

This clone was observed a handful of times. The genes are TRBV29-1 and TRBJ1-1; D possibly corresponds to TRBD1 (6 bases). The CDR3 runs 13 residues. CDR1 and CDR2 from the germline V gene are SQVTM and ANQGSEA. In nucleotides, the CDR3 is TGCAGTGCAGGGGAACAAAGGAGCCTTGAAGCTTTCTTT. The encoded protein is CSAGEQRSLEAFF.

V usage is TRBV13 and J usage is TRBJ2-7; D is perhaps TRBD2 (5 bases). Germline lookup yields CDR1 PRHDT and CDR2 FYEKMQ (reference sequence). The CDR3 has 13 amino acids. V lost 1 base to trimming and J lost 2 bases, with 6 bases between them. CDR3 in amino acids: CASSLAGTYEQYF. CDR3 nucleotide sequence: TGTGCCAGCAGCTTAGCGGGAACCTACGAGCAGTACTTC.

For the CDR3, the DNA is TGTGCCAGCAGCCGGACAGGGACTGGTGAAGCTTTCTTT. It is translated as CASSRTGTGEAFF. The chain couples TRBV6-5 to TRBJ1-1; 8 nucleotides match TRBD1. This CDR3 region has 13 residues. CDR1 is MNHEY and CDR2 is SVGAGI in the germline V gene. Trimming at V came to 6 bases and at J to 7 bases, leaving 7 bases not matched to a gene.

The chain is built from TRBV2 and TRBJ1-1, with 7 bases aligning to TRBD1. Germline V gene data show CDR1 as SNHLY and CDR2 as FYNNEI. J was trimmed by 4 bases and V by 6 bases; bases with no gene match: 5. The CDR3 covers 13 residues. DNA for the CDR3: TGTGCCAGCAGGGCAGACAGGGCCACTGAAGCTTTCTTT. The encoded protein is CASRADRATEAFF.

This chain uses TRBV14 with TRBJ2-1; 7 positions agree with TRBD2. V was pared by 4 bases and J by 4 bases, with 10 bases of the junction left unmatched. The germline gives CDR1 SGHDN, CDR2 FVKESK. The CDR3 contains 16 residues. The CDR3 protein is CASSPTGAGLYNEQFF. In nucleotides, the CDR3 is TGTGCCAGCAGCCCTACAGGAGCGGGATTGTACAATGAGCAGTTCTTC.

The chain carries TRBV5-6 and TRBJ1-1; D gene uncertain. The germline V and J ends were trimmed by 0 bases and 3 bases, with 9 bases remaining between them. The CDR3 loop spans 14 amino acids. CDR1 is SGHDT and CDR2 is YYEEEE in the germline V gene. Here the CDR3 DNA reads TGTGCCAGCAGCTTGGGACGGGGATACACTGAAGCTTTCTTT. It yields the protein CASSLGRGYTEAFF.

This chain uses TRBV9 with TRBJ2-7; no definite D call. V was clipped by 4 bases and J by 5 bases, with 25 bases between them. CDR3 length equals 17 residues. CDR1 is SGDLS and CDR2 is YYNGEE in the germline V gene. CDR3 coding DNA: TGTGCCAGCAGCACCTCCCCGGGTCATTACTCCGGTGACGAGCAGTACTTC. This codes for CASSTSPGHYSGDEQYF. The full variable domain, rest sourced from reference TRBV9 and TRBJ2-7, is DSGVTQTPKHLITATGQRVTLRCSPRSGDLSVYWYQQSLDQGLQFLIQYYNGEERAKGNILERFSAQQFPDLHSELNLSSLELGDSALYFCASSTSPGHYSGDEQYFGPGTRLTVT.